This T cell receptor (beta chain) was retrieved from a study of cytomegalovirus exposure and HLA in healthy donors. Study information: The 650 to 850 first-cohort repertoires and the 110 or so validation repertoires shared the same platform, a later analysis reported.

While the first cohort had 600 to 800 subjects, the donors belonged to the separate validation cohort of 100 to 150 subjects. Trimming removed 6 bases from V and 8 bases from J; junction bases left unmatched: 14. The CDR3 extends over 15 amino acids. Germline CDR1 and CDR2: KGHSH and LQKENI. Notes on the study in general: High sensitivity and specificity were reportedly achieved when the classifier diagnosed cytomegalovirus status.

Regarding this clone: Antigen: not known.

Data came from immunoSEQ multiplex PCR; TCRdb stores just in-frame clones and leaves some out. In the table there are over 150,000 clones, 80% to 90% of which are singletons. The receptor was derived from a man younger than 35 in good health and CMV-seropositive. The chain combines TRBV18 with TRBJ1-2, with 8 bases matching TRBD1. The source material was PBMCs. Here the CDR3 reads CASSLSTGEMRGYTF. The CDR3, as DNA: TGTGCCAGCTCCCTTTCGACAGGGGAGATGAGAGGCTACACCTTC.